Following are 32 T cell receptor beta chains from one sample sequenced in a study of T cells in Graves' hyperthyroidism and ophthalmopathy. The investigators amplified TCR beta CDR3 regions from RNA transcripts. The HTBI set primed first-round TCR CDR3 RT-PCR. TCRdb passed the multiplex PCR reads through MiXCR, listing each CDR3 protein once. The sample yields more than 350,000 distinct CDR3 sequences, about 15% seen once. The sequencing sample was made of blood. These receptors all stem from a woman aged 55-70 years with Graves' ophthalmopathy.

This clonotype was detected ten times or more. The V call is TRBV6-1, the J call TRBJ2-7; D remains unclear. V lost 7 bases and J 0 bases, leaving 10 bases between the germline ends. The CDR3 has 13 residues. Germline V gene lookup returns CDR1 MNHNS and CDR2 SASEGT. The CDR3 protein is CASTTPSSYEQYF. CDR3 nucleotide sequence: TGTGCCAGCACGACTCCTAGCTCCTACGAGCAGTACTTC.

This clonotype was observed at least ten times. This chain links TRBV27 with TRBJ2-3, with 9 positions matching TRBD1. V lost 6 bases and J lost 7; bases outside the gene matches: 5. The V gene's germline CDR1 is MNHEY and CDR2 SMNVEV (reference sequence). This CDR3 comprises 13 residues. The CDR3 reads CASRMTGGNTQYF. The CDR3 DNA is TGTGCCAGCAGGATGACAGGGGGTAATACGCAGTATTTT.

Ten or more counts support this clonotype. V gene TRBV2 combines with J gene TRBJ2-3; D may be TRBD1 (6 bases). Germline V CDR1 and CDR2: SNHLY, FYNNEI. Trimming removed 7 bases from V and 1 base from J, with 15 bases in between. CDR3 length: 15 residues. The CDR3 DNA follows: TGTGCCAGCACCTCTAAGACAGGACGCACAGATACGCAGTATTTT. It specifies CASTSKTGRTDTQYF.

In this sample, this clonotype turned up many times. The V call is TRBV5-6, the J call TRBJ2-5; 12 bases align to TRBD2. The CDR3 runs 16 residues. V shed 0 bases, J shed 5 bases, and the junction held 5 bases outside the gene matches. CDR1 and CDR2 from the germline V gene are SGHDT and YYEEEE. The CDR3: CASSLVSSGRAETQYF. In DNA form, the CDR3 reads TGTGCCAGCAGCTTGGTTTCTAGCGGGAGGGCTGAGACCCAGTACTTC. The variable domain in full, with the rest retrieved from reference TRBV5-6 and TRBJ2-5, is DAGVTQSPTHLIKTRGQQVTLRCSPKSGHDTVSWYQQALGQGPQFIFQYYEEEERQRGNFPDRFSGHQFPNYSSELNVNALLLGDSALYLCASSLVSSGRAETQYFGPGTRLLVL.

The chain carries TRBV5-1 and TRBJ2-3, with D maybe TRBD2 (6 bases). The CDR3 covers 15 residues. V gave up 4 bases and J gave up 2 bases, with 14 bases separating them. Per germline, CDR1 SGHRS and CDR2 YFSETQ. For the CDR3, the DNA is TGCGCCAGCAGCACAGCTCGCGGGGCCACAGATACGCAGTATTTT. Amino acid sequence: CASSTARGATDTQYF.

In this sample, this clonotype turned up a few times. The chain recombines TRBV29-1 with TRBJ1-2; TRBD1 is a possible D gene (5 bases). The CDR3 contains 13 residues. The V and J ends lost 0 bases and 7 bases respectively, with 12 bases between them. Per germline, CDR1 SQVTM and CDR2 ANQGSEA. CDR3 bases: TGCAGCGTTGAAGATTCCGGGAGGGGTGGCTACACCTTC. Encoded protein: CSVEDSGRGGYTF.

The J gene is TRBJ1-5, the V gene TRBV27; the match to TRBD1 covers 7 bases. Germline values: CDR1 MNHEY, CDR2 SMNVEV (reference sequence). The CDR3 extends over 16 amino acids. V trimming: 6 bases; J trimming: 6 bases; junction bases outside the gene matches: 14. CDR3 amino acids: CASSRRGGSDGQPQHF. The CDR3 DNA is TGTGCCAGCAGCCGCAGGGGGGGTTCGGACGGTCAGCCCCAGCATTTT.

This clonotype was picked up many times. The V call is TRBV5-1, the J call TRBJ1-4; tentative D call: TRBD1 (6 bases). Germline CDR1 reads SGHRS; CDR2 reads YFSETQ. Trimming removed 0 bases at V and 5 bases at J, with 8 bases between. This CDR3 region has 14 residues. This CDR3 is CASSLDGGNEKLFF. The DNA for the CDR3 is TGCGCCAGCAGCTTGGACGGGGGCAATGAAAAACTGTTTTTT.

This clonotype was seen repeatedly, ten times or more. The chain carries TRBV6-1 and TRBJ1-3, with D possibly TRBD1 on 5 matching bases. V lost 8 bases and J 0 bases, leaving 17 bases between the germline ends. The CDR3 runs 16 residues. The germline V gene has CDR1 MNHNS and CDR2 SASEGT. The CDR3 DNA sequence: TGTGCCAGCGTTGGGGGGGAGCACTACTCTGGAAACACCATATATTTT. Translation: CASVGGEHYSGNTIYF.

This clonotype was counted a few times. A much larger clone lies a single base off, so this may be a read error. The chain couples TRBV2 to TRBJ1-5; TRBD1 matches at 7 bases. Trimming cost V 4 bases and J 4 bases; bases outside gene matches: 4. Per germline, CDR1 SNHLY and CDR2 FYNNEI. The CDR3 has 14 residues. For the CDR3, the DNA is TGTGCCAGCAGTGTCGGGACAGTTAATCAGCCCCAGCATTTT. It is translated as CASSVGTVNQPQHF.

The DNA for the CDR3 is TGTGCCAGCAGCGTAGAGATAAAGGGGGAGACCCAGTACTTC. Amino acids: CASSVEIKGETQYF. The chain is built from TRBV9 and TRBJ2-5, with D maybe TRBD1 (5 bases). The CDR3 is 14 amino acids. V lost 0 bases, J lost 5 bases, and 11 bases lay in between. Germline CDR1 is SGDLS and CDR2 is YYNGEE.

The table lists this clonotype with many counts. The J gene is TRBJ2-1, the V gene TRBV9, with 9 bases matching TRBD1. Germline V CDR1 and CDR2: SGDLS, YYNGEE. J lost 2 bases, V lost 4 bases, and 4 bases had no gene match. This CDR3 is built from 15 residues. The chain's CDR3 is CASSLGQGTYNEQFF. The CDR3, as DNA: TGTGCCAGCAGCCTCGGACAGGGGACCTACAATGAGCAGTTCTTC.

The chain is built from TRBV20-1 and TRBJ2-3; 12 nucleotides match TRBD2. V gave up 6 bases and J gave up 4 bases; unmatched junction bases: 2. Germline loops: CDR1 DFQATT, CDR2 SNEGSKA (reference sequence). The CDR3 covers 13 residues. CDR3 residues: CSARLAGADTQYF. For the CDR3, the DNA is TGCAGTGCACGACTAGCGGGAGCAGATACGCAGTATTTT.

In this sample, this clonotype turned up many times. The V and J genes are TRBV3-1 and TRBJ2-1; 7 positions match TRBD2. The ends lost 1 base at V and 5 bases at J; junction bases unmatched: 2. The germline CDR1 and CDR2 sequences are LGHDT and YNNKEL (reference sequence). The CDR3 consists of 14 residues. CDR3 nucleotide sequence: TGTGCCAGCAGCCAAGGGACTAGTAACAATGAGCAGTTCTTC. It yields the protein CASSQGTSNNEQFF.

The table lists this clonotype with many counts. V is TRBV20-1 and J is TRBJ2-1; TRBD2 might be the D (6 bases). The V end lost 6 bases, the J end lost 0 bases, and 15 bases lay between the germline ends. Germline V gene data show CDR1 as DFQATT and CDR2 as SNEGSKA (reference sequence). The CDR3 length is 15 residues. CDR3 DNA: TGCAGTGCCGAGGCGCGGGACTTCTCCTACAATGAGCAGTTCTTC. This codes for CSAEARDFSYNEQFF.

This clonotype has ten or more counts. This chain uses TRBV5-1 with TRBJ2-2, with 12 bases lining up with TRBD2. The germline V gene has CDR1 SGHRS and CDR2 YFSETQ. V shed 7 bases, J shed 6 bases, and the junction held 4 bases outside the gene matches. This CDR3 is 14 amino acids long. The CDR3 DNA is TGCGCCAGCCGACTAGCGGGAGACCCCGGGGAGCTGTTTTTT. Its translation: CASRLAGDPGELFF.

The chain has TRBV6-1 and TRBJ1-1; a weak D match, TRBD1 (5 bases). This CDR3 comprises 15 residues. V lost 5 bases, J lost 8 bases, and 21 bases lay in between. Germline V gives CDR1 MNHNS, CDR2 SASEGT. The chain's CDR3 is CASSRAPGFVEEAFF. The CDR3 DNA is TGTGCCAGCAGTCGAGCCCCAGGGTTCGTTGAGGAAGCTTTCTTT.

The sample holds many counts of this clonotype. DNA for the CDR3: TGTGCCAGCAGCTCACTCGGGACCAGGGCGGGGCAGCCCCAGCATTTT. This sequence encodes CASSSLGTRAGQPQHF. V gene TRBV7-2 combines with J gene TRBJ1-5; TRBD1 is a possible D gene (5 bases). Germline loops: CDR1 SGHTA, CDR2 FQGNSA. CDR3 length equals 16 residues. V lost 4 bases, J lost 7 bases, and 20 bases lay in between.

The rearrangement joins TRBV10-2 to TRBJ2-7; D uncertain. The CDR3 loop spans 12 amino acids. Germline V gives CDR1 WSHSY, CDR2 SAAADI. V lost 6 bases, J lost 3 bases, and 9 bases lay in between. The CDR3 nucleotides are TGCGCCAGCAGGCCAGGAGACTACGAGCAGTACTTC. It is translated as CASRPGDYEQYF.

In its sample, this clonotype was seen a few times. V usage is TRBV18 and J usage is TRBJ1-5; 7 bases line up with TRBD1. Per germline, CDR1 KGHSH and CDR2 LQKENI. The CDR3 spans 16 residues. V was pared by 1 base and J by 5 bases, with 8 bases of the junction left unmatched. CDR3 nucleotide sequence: TGTGCCAGCTCACCACGACAGGGAGGTTTCGATCAGCCCCAGCATTTT. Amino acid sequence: CASSPRQGGFDQPQHF.

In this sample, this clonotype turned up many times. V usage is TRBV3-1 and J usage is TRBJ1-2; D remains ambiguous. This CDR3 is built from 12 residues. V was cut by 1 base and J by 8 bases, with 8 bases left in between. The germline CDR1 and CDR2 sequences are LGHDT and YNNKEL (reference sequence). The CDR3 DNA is TGTGCCAGCAGCCAAGGATCGCTGGGCTACACCTTC. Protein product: CASSQGSLGYTF.

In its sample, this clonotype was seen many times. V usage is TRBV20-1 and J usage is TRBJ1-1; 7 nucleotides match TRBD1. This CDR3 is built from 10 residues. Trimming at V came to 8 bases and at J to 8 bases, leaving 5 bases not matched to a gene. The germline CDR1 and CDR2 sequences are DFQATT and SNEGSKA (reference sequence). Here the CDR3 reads CSPNRGEAFF. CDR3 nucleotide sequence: TGCAGTCCTAACAGGGGAGAAGCTTTCTTT.

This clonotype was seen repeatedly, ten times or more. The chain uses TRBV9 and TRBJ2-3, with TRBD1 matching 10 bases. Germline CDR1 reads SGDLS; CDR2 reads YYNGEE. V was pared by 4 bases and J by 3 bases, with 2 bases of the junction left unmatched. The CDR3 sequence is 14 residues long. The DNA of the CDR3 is TGTGCCAGCAGCCAGGGACAGGGGACAGATACGCAGTATTTT. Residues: CASSQGQGTDTQYF.

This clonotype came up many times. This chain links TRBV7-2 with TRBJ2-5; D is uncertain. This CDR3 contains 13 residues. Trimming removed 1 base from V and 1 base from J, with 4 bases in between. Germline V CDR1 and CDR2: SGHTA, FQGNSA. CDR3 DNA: TGTGCCAGCAGCTTAGTTTCCCAAGAGACCCAGTACTTC. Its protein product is CASSLVSQETQYF.

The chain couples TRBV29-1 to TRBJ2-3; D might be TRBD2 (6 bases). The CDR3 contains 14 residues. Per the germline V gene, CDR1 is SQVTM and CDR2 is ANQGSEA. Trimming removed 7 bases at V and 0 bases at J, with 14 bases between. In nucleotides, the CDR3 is TGCAGCGCCAAAGGCGGGATTAGCACAGATACGCAGTATTTT. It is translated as CSAKGGISTDTQYF.

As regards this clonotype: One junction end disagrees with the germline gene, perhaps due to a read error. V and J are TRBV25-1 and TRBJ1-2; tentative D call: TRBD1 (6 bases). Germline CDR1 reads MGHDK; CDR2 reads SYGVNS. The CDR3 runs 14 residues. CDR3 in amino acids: CASSETGSNYGCTF. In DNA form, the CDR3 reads TGTGCCAGCAGTGAAACAGGGAGCAACTATGGCTGCACCTTC.

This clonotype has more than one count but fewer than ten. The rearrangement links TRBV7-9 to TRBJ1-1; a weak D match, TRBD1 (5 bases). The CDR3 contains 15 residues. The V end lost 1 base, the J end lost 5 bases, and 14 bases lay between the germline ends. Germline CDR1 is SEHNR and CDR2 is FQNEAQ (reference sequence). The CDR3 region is CASSLGVGERTEAFF. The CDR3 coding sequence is TGTGCCAGCAGCTTAGGGGTAGGGGAAAGGACTGAAGCTTTCTTT.

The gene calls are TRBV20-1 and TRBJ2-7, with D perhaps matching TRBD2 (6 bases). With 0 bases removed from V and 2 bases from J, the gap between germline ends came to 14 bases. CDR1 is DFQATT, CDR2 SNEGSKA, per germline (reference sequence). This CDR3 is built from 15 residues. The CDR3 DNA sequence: TGCAGTGCTAGAGATAGCAGGAGGGAGCCCTACGAGCAGTACTTC. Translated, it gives CSARDSRREPYEQYF.

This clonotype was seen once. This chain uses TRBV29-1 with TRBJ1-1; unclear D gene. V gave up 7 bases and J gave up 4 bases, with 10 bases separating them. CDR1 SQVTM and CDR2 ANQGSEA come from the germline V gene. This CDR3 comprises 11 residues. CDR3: CSASLGTEAFF. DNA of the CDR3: TGCAGCGCTTCCCTTGGCACTGAAGCTTTCTTT.

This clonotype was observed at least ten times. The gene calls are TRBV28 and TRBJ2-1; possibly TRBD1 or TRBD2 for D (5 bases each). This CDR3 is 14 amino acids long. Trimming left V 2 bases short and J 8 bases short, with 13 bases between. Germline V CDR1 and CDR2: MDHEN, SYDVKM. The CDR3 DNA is TGTGCCAGCAGTTTAACCGGGACGGGGTATGAGCAGTTCTTC. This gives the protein CASSLTGTGYEQFF.

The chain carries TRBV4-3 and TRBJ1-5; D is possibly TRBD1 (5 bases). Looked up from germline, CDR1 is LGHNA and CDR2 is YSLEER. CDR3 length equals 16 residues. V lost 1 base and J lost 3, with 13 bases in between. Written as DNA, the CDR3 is TGCGCCAGCAGCCAAGTAGCCAGGGAAATCAATCAGCCCCAGCATTTT. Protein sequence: CASSQVAREINQPQHF.

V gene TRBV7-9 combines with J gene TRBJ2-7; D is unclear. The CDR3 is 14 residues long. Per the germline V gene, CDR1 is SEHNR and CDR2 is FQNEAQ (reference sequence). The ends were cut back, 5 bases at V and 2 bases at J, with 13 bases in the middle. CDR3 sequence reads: CASSPTRRPYEQYF. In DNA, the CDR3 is TGTGCCAGCAGCCCCACCCGGCGCCCCTACGAGCAGTACTTC. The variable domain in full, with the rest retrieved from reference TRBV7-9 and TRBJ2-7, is DTGVSQNPRHKITKRGQNVTFRCDPISEHNRLYWYRQTLGQGPEFLTYFQNEAQLEKSRLLSDRFSAERPKGSFSTLEIQRTEQGDSAMYLCASSPTRRPYEQYFGPGTRLTVT.